This T cell receptor (beta chain) stems from a study of T cells after yellow fever vaccination (dated by TCRdb to the late 2010s). Describing the broader study: The SMART-Seq v4 Ultra Low Input RNA kit was used to prepare libraries from fractions with low cell numbers. To follow T-cell clones before and after primary and booster YFV17D yellow fever vaccination, bulk TCR alpha and beta repertoires were sequenced over time. Two healthy male donors, one aged 18 to 29 and one aged 30 to 40 years, made up the cohort. Blood was drawn at multiple timepoints before and after primary and secondary immunization, with bulk PBMC replicates and cell subsets isolated.

This clonotype has at least ten counts. Its recognized antigen is unknown. It has no much larger one-base neighbor in the sample; base qualities were not kept. What the study reported, not specific to this receptor: After the booster, most of the clones that had expanded following primary vaccination were detected again (around 95% of CD4 and around nine tenths of CD8), which suggests that memory was broadly maintained. Compared with the primary T-cell response, the secondary T-cell response was faster but weaker, reaching its peak on day 5 rather than on day 15. Computational filtering was required because FACS-sorted repertoires could contain abundant contaminating clonotypes from the bulk population. A small share of clonotypes was detected in both CD4 and CD8 compartments, with the overlap likely arising from convergent recombination. Because the study included only a couple of donors, the extent to which the findings can be generalized is limited.

According to the study, the label for this sample's treatment or condition signals: live attenuated yellow fever vaccine strain. At each blood-draw timepoint, two biological replicates of bulk PBMCs were collected. A standard Ficoll-Paque protocol was used to isolate PBMCs from peripheral blood. TriZol was used to extract RNA from bulk PBMCs, CD4 and CD8 fractions, and dextramer-positive and dextramer-negative fractions. The CDR3 has 16 amino acids, counting the end cysteine and phenylalanine. CDR3 DNA is the only sequence kept; it has 48 bases, read in frame from the first base. V and J lose 5 bases and 1 base, and a span of 17 bases separates them. The germline V gene supplies CDR1 MDHEN and CDR2 SYDVKM. The sequencer was an Illumina NovaSeq 6000. Synthesis of TCR cDNA relied on 5'RACE template switching, a step that introduced a universal primer site along with unique molecular identifiers. Priming for cDNA synthesis came from both the TCR alpha and TCR beta constant segments. Libraries were amplified in two PCR steps, with sample barcodes and sequencing adapters added in the second step. Libraries were sequenced on Illumina HiSeq 2500 (2x100 bp) or NovaSeq (2x150 bp). As for the authors' bioinformatics: Reads were demultiplexed and collapsed into UMI consensus sequences with MIGEC, and V(D)J alignment was performed with MiXCR. Clonotypes responding to the vaccine were identified with edgeR on replicate PBMC samples, with the criteria of FDR below 0.01 and a log2 fold change above 5 up to day 15. Each bulk clonotype received a CD4 or CD8 identity based on whether the sequenced CD4 or CD8 repertoire contained that clonotype at higher abundance. Using fastp at Q25 and MiXCR, TCRdb reprocessed the public reads and kept productive beta chains. Entries are consolidated by CDR3 protein sequence, retaining the most common genes and DNA. V and J calls and clone size were set by TCRdb, not the authors. Here the sample has over 300,000 distinct CDR3 sequences; about 3.5% occur a single time. The ten most abundant clones make up 23% of the sample.

This receptor was identified in a young man who received the YFV17D yellow fever vaccine. In this chain, TRBV28 is recombined with TRBJ1-1; TRBD1 is a weak D gene call, 5 bases matching. The specimen was PBMCs, collected on the day of the yellow fever booster vaccination. The encoded CDR3 is CASSPRGGAKNTEAFF. At the DNA level, the sequence is TGTGCCAGCAGTCCTCGGGGAGGGGCCAAGAACACTGAAGCTTTCTTT.